This T cell receptor beta chain emerged from a study of T cell repertoires in aging, cancer and after chemotherapy. The template was genomic DNA from peripheral blood, not RNA. This clonotype is deemed medium-sized. The antigen is undetermined. Multiplex touch-down PCR with TRB-A/B primers amplified rearranged V-D-J TRB sequences. From the multiplex PCR reads, TCRdb called clonotypes with MiXCR, one entry per CDR3 protein. The sample lists around 3,200 distinct CDR3 sequences; 21% were seen once. Findings and limits, study-wide: No conclusions about immunological memory after chemotherapy can be drawn from the repertoire data.

The TCR sequence derives from a human donor with a blood cancer. Sample: blood.

The CDR3 DNA reads TGCAGTGCTAGGGGGTATAGCACAGATACGCAGTATTTT. Residues: CSARGYSTDTQYF. The rearrangement links TRBV20-1 to TRBJ2-3; unclear D gene. V gave up 3 bases and J gave up 0 bases, with 7 bases separating them. The CDR3 has 13 residues. Germline assignment: CDR1 DFQATT and CDR2 SNEGSKA (reference sequence).